These 13 T cell receptor beta chains share one sample of origin, sequenced in a study of blood T cell repertoires in COVID-19. Using immunoSEQ multiplex PCR, the repertoire was profiled, and TCRdb retains in-frame clones only, with some absent. The sample gives roughly 40,000 clones, approximately 83% of which show up once; 5.2% is in the top ten. Sequencing input: peripheral blood. These receptors were taken from a man between 35 and 55 years old with active COVID-19.

V and J are TRBV14 and TRBJ2-7; D gene uncertain. Trimming removed 1 base at V and 4 bases at J, with 5 bases between. The CDR3 is 12 amino acids. Germline V lookup: CDR1 SGHDN, CDR2 FVKESK. The chain's CDR3 is CASSQANYEQYF. The CDR3 coding sequence is TGTGCCAGCAGCCAAGCAAATTACGAGCAGTACTTC.

This clone is judged medium-sized (0.01 to 0.1%). The chain is built from TRBV28 and TRBJ1-5; possible D gene TRBD1, 5 bases. Trimming took off 6 bases at V and 1 base at J, with 19 bases between the two ends. This CDR3 is 17 amino acids long. Germline lookup yields CDR1 MDHEN and CDR2 SYDVKM. CDR3 residues: CASRENRGRVSNQPQHF. The CDR3 DNA is TGTGCCAGCAGGGAAAACCGGGGGAGGGTGAGCAATCAGCCCCAGCATTTT. Filled out from reference TRBV28 and TRBJ1-5, the complete variable domain reads DVKVTQSSRYLVKRTGEKVFLECVQDMDHENMFWYRQDPGLGLRLIYFSYDVKMKEKGDIPEGYSVSREKKERFSLILESASTNQTSMYLCASRENRGRVSNQPQHFGDGTRLSIL.

This clone was seen only a few times. The genes are TRBV28 and TRBJ2-4, with 8 bases matching TRBD2. The germline CDR1 and CDR2 sequences are MDHEN and SYDVKM. The ends lost 1 base at V and 7 bases at J; junction bases unmatched: 9. This CDR3 is built from 16 residues. The CDR3 loop is CASSLSTGRGFNIQYF. The CDR3 DNA follows: TGTGCCAGCAGTTTATCGACCGGGAGGGGGTTCAACATTCAGTACTTC.

CDR3 coding DNA: TGCAGCGTGGACCCCGTAGCGGGAGGGCCTCCAGGTACGCAGTATTTT. It specifies CSVDPVAGGPPGTQYF. The J gene is TRBJ2-3, the V gene TRBV29-1; TRBD2 agrees at 11 bases. The CDR3 has 16 amino acids. Germline CDR1 SQVTM, CDR2 ANQGSEA. J lost 8 bases, V lost 6 bases, and 16 bases had no gene match.

The chain employs TRBV9 and TRBJ1-1; 9 positions agree with TRBD1. Unmatched junction bases numbered 6, after V lost 2 bases and J lost 4 bases. CDR3 size: 15 residues. Germline V gene data show CDR1 as SGDLS and CDR2 as YYNGEE. CDR3 protein: CASSVGDRESTEAFF. For the CDR3, the DNA is TGTGCCAGCAGCGTGGGGGACAGGGAGAGCACTGAAGCTTTCTTT.

The chain recombines TRBV5-1 with TRBJ2-7; 7 nucleotides match TRBD1. CDR1 is SGHRS and CDR2 is YFSETQ in the germline V gene. There are 17 residues in the CDR3. V shed 6 bases, J shed 0 bases, and the junction held 15 bases outside the gene matches. In DNA form, the CDR3 reads TGCGCCAGCACCCTTGTTCCGGGACAGCTTACCTCCTACGAGCAGTACTTC. It specifies CASTLVPGQLTSYEQYF.

Comment on this clone: One junction end disagrees with the germline gene, perhaps due to a read error. V is TRBV7-2 and J is TRBJ1-3, with no clear D. The CDR3 contains 12 residues. The germline gives CDR1 SGHTA, CDR2 FQGNSA. The CDR3 is CASSLARGSGHF. CDR3 nucleotides: TGTGCCAGCAGCTTAGCGCGTGGGAGTGGGCATTTT.

The chain recombines TRBV10-1 with TRBJ2-2; 9 bases agree with TRBD2. The CDR3 is 16 residues long. V lost 5 bases, J lost 2 bases, and 6 bases stayed unmatched. Per germline, CDR1 WNHNN and CDR2 SYGVQD (reference sequence). The CDR3 coding sequence is TGCGCCAGCAGTCTTAGCGGGAGCTCAAACACCGGGGAGCTGTTTTTT. Translation: CASSLSGSSNTGELFF.

The J gene is TRBJ2-7, the V gene TRBV7-2; no definite D call. Germline V gene data show CDR1 as SGHTA and CDR2 as FQGNSA. The V gene lost 2 bases and the J gene lost 3 bases, with 5 bases spanning the gap. The length of the CDR3 is 12 residues. CDR3 DNA: TGTGCCAGCAGCTTATCGAGCTACGAGCAGTACTTC. This encodes CASSLSSYEQYF.

The rearrangement links TRBV5-1 to TRBJ2-1; 10 bases match TRBD1. V gave up 1 base and J gave up 4 bases; unmatched junction bases: 2. The CDR3 is 15 residues long. CDR1 and CDR2 (germline): SGHRS, YFSETQ. CDR3 in amino acids: CASSLRQGAYNEQFF. The CDR3 DNA follows: TGCGCCAGCAGCTTGAGACAGGGGGCGTACAATGAGCAGTTCTTC.

The chain links TRBV10-3 to TRBJ2-2; 15 bases are shared with TRBD2. There are 17 residues in the CDR3. The germline CDR1 and CDR2 sequences are ENHRY and SYGVKD. J gave up 5 bases and V 8 bases, and 9 bases lay outside the gene matches. CDR3 bases: TGTGCCATCCCCGGACTAGCGGGAGGGCATGAGACCGGGGAGCTGTTTTTT. Translated, it gives CAIPGLAGGHETGELFF.

The chain combines TRBV19 with TRBJ2-7; TRBD2 matches 13 bases. V lost 6 bases to trimming and J lost 4 bases; unmatched junction nucleotides: 15. The CDR3 spans 18 residues. Germline CDR1 LNHDA, CDR2 SQIVND (reference sequence). For the CDR3, the DNA is TGTGCCAGTAGCTTCCCCGGACTAGCGGGAGTAAAGAGGTACGAGCAGTACTTC. Translated, it gives CASSFPGLAGVKRYEQYF.

V usage is TRBV19 and J usage is TRBJ2-7, with 11 bases lining up with TRBD2. With V trimmed by 3 bases and J by 3 bases, 7 bases remained unmatched. The CDR3 is made up of 16 amino acids. CDR1 and CDR2 (germline): LNHDA, SQIVND (reference sequence). The CDR3: CASSMGGTSGFYEQYF. CDR3 coding DNA: TGTGCCAGTAGTATGGGCGGGACTAGCGGATTCTACGAGCAGTACTTC.